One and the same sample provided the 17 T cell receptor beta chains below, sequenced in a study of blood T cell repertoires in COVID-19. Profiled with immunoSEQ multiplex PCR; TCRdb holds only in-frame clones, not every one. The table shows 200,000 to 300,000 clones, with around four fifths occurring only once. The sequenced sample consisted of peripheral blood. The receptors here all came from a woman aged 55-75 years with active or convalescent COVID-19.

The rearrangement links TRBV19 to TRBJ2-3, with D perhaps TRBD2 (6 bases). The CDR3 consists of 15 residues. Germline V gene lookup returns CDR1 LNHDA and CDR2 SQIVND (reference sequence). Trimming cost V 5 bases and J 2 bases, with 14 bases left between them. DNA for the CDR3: TGTGCCAGTAGTCTCGACGGGGGACCCACAGATACGCAGTATTTT. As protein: CASSLDGGPTDTQYF.

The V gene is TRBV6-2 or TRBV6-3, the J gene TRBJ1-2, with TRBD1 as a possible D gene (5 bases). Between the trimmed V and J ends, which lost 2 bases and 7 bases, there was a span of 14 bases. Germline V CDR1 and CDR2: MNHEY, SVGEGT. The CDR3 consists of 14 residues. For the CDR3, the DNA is TGTGCCAGCAGTTACGTCCGGCCAGGGCCTGGCTACACCTTC. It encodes CASSYVRPGPGYTF.

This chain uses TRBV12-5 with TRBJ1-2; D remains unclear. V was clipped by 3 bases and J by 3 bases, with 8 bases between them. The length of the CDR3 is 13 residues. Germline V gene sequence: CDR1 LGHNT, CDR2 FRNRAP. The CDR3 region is CASGFNRYYGYTF. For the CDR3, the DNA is TGTGCTAGTGGTTTCAACAGATACTATGGCTACACCTTC.

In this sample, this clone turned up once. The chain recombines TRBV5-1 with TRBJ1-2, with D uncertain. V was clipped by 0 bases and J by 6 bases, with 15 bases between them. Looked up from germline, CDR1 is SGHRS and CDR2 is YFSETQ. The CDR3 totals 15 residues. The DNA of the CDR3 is TGCGCCAGCAGCTTGGTTTCGGCGGAGGCCCATGGCTACACCTTC. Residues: CASSLVSAEAHGYTF. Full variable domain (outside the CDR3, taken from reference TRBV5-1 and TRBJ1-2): KAGVTQTPRYLIKTRGQQVTLSCSPISGHRSVSWYQQTPGQGLQFLFEYFSETQRNKGNFPGRFSGRQFSNSRSEMNVSTLELGDSALYLCASSLVSAEAHGYTFGSGTRLTVV.

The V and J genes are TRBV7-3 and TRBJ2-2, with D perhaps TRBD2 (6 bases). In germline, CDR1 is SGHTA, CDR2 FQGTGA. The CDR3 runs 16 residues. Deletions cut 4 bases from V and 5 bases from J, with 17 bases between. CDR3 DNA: TGTGCCAGCAGCTCACAGATCGGGACTCCAACCGGGGAGCTGTTTTTT. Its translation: CASSSQIGTPTGELFF. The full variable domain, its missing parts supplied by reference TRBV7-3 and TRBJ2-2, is GAGVSQTPSNKVTEKGKYVELRCDPISGHTALYWYRQSLGQGPEFLIYFQGTGAADDSGLPNDRFFAVRPEGSVSTLKIQRTERGDSAVYLCASSSQIGTPTGELFFGEGSRLTVL.

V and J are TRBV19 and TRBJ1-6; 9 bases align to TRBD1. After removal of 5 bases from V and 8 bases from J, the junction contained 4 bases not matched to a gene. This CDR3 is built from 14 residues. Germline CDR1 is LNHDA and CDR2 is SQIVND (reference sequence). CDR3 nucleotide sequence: TGTGCCAGTAGTCCGGGACAGGGTTATTCACCCCTCCACTTT. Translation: CASSPGQGYSPLHF.

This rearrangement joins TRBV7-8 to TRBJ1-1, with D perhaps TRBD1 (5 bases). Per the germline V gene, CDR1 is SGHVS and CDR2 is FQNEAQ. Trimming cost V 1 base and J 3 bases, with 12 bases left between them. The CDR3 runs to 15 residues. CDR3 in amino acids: CASSLVGQGYTEAFF. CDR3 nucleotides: TGTGCCAGCAGCTTAGTCGGGCAGGGCTACACTGAAGCTTTCTTT.

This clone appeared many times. In DNA form, the CDR3 reads TGCGCCAGCACTGCGGGACAGAATAGCAATCAGCCCCAGCATTTT. It codes for CASTAGQNSNQPQHF. The chain combines TRBV10-1 with TRBJ1-5; TRBD1 aligns across 7 bases. Germline assignment: CDR1 WNHNN and CDR2 SYGVQD (reference sequence). There are 15 residues in the CDR3. Trimming cost V 7 bases and J 0 bases; bases outside gene matches: 6.

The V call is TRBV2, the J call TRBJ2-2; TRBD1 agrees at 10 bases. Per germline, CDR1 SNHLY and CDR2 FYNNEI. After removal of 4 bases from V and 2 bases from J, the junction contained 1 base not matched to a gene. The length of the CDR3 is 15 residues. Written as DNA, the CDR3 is TGTGCCAGCAGTGGGGACAGGGGTAACACCGGGGAGCTGTTTTTT. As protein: CASSGDRGNTGELFF.

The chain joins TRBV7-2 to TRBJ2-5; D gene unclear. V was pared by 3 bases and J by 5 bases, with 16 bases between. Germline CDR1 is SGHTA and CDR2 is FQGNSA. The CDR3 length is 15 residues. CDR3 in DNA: TGTGCCAGCAGCTTGGGTTACAGTCCCCCGGAGACCCAGTACTTC. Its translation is CASSLGYSPPETQYF.

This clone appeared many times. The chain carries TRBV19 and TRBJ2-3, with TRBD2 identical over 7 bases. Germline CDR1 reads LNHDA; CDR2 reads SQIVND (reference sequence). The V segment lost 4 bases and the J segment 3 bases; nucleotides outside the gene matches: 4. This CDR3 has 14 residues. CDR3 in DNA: TGTGCCAGTAGTACCTTCGGGGGGACAGATACGCAGTATTTT. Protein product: CASSTFGGTDTQYF. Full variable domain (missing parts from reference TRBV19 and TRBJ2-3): DGGITQSPKYLFRKEGQNVTLSCEQNLNHDAMYWYRQDPGQGLRLIYYSQIVNDFQKGDIAEGYSVSREKKESFPLTVTSAQKNPTAFYLCASSTFGGTDTQYFGPGTRLTVL.

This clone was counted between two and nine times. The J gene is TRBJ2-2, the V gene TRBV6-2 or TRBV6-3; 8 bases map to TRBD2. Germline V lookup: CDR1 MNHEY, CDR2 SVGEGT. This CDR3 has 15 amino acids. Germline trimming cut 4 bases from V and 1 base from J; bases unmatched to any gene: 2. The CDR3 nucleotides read TGTGCCAGCAGTTTGGCGGGGGGGAACACCGGGGAGCTGTTTTTT. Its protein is CASSLAGGNTGELFF.

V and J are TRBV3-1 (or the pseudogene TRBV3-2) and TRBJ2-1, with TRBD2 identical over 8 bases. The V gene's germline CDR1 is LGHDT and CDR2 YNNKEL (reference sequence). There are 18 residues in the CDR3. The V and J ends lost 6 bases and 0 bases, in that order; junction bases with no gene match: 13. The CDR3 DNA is TGTGCCAGCAGGCGAGGTTCAAAGCGGGGGATCTCCTACAATGAGCAGTTCTTC. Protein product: CASRRGSKRGISYNEQFF.

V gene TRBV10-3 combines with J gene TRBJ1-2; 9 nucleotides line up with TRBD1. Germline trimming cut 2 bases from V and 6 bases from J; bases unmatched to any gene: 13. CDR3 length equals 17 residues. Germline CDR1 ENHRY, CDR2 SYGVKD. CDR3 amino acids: CAISENILQGAGDGYTF. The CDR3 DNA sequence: TGTGCCATCAGTGAGAATATCTTACAGGGGGCAGGCGATGGCTACACCTTC.

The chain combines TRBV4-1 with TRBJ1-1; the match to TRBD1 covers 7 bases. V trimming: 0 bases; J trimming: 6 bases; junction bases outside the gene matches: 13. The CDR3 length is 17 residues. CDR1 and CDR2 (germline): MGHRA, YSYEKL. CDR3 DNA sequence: TGCGCCAGCAGCCAAGACGACAGGGCGTTCTCGGACCCTGAAGCTTTCTTT. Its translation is CASSQDDRAFSDPEAFF.

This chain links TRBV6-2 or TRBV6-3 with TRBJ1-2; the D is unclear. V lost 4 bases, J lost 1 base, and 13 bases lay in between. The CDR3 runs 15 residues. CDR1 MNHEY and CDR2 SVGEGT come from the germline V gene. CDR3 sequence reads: CASSSAGSDNYGYTF. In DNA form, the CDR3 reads TGTGCCAGCAGTTCAGCGGGGAGCGATAACTATGGCTACACCTTC.

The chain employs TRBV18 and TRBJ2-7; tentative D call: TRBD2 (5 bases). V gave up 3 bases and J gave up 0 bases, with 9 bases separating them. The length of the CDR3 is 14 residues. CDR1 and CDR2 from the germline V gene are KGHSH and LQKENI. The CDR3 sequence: CASSPSGSSYEQYF. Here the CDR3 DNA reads TGTGCCAGCTCACCCAGTGGGAGCTCCTACGAGCAGTACTTC.